Listed below are T cell receptor beta chains from one sample, sequenced in a study of spatial heterogeneity in lung cancer. TCRdb itself ran the 5' RACE reads through MiXCR, one entry per CDR3 protein. There are about 23,000 distinct CDR3 sequences in the sample; approximately 4.8% occur only once, and 4% to 6.5% lies in the top ten. This specimen was PBMCs, taken at surgery. The receptor source for this set is a male donor with early-stage non-small cell lung cancer. Both conserved end residues are part of each CDR3. Each record gives: J gene, D gene, V gene, clone size, CDR3 DNA, CDR3 protein. The D gene is left open where the match is weak. A clone size is listed for some rows: how often the clone was seen (once, few, many), or a class if it is expanded.

>TRBJ2-1|TRBD2|TRBV6-1|many
TGTGCCAGCAGACCGGGACTAGCAGGCAATGAGCAGTTCTTC
CASRPGLAGNEQFF
>TRBJ1-2|NA|TRBV20-1|many
TGCAGTGCCCAGGGTTCTGGCTACACCTTC
CSAQGSGYTF
>TRBJ1-2|TRBD1|TRBV29-1|many
TGCAGCGTTAGACAGGGGAATGGCTACACCTTC
CSVRQGNGYTF
>TRBJ2-5|NA|TRBV7-2|many
TGTGCCAGCAGCCTCACTACGGGGTTCCAGTACTTC
CASSLTTGFQYF
>TRBJ2-1|TRBD2|TRBV3-1|few
TGTGCCAGCAGCCAGGGACTAGCGGGAGGAAACTCCTACAATGAGCAGTTCTTC
CASSQGLAGGNSYNEQFF
>TRBJ1-1|NA|TRBV15|many
TGTGCCACCGTGGCCGATATGAACACTGAAGCTTTCTTT
CATVADMNTEAFF
>TRBJ1-1|NA|TRBV7-2|many
TGTGCCAGCAGCTTAGTCGCCTGGGGAAGGAGGAACACTGAAGCTTTCTTT
CASSLVAWGRRNTEAFF
>TRBJ2-5|NA|TRBV2|many
TGTGCCAGCAGTGAAGCAGCGGCCCGGGAGACCCAGTACTTC
CASSEAAARETQYF
>TRBJ2-3|TRBD2|TRBV6-1|many
TGTGCCAGCAACCCAGCGCGGGGGTTTGGCACAGATACGCAGTATTTT
CASNPARGFGTDTQYF
>TRBJ1-2|NA|TRBV6-6|many
TGTGCCAGCACCCCTTCTCGGGGGGACGCCGGGGGCTACACCTTC
CASTPSRGDAGGYTF
>TRBJ1-5|NA|TRBV12-3/TRBV12-4|medium-sized
TGTGCCAGCAGTGCCCAATCCTGGGGGCAGCCCCAGCATTTT
CASSAQSWGQPQHF
>TRBJ2-5|TRBD2|TRBV6-1|many
TGTGCCAGCAACCGAGGACTAGCGGGGCTGGGAGAGACCCAGTACTTC
CASNRGLAGLGETQYF
>TRBJ1-4|NA|TRBV2|many
TGTGCCAGCAGTGAAGGGGCAGGGCGGAATGAAAAACTGTTTTTT
CASSEGAGRNEKLFF
>TRBJ2-7|NA|TRBV5-1|few
TGCGCCAGCAGCCCCCTCGAAAGGGGGTCCTACGAGCAGTACTTC
CASSPLERGSYEQYF
>TRBJ2-7|TRBD2|TRBV6-1|many
TGTGCCAGCAGCGAGGAAGCGGGAGGGCTTTACGAGCAGTACTTC
CASSEEAGGLYEQYF
>TRBJ1-4|NA|TRBV11-2|many
TGTGCCAGCAGCTTAGCAGGCTATGAAAAACTGTTTTTT
CASSLAGYEKLFF
>TRBJ2-3|NA|TRBV3-1|medium-sized
TGTGCCAGCAGCCAAGTAGGGGATACGCAGTATTTT
CASSQVGDTQYF
>TRBJ2-7|NA|TRBV28|many
TGTGCCAGTCAACCCTCCGGGACATACTACGAGCAGTACTTC
CASQPSGTYYEQYF
>TRBJ1-4|NA|TRBV7-8|many
TGTGCCGCGGCCGGGGGAACTAATGAAAAACTGTTTTTT
CAAAGGTNEKLFF
>TRBJ2-3|NA|TRBV20-1|NA
TGCAGTGCGACCACAGATACGCAGTATTTT
CSATTDTQYF
>TRBJ1-3|NA|TRBV15|many
TGTGCCACCAGCAGAGATCTGGGGGCTTATGGAAACACCATATATTTT
CATSRDLGAYGNTIYF
>TRBJ1-4|NA|TRBV25-1|many
TGTGCCAGCAGTGTTGACAGGAGTAATGAAAAACTGTTTTTT
CASSVDRSNEKLFF
>TRBJ2-2|NA|TRBV4-3|many
TGCGCCAGCAGCCAGCTTGCCACGAACACCGGGGAGCTGTTTTTT
CASSQLATNTGELFF
>TRBJ2-5|NA|TRBV5-1|many
TGCGCCAGCAGCTTGGCTCGCAGTCCACAAGAGACCCAGTACTTC
CASSLARSPQETQYF
>TRBJ2-1|TRBD2|TRBV19|few
TGTGCCAGTAATCAGGGACTAGGGAACAATGAGCAGTTCTTC
CASNQGLGNNEQFF
>TRBJ2-1|TRBD1|TRBV9|many
TGTGCCAGCAGCCCCCAGGGGGATCGGGGACCCAATGAGCAGTTCTTC
CASSPQGDRGPNEQFF
>TRBJ2-6|NA|TRBV30|many
TGTGCCTGGAGTGTAACTGGACAACTACTCGGGGCCAACGTCCTGACTTTC
CAWSVTGQLLGANVLTF
>TRBJ2-1|NA|TRBV11-1|medium-sized
TGTGCCAGCAGCCCCCGCGGCGGGGATGAGCAGTTCTTC
CASSPRGGDEQFF
>TRBJ2-1|TRBD2|TRBV9|many
TGTGCCAGCAGCGTAGATTTGGCTAGCGGGACTAAGGGGGATGAGCAGTTCTTC
CASSVDLASGTKGDEQFF
>TRBJ2-1|NA|TRBV29-1|many
TGCAGCGTTTTTAGCGCCTCCAGAGAGCAGTTCTTC
CSVFSASREQFF
>TRBJ1-1|NA|TRBV19|many
TGTGCCAGTAAGTTCGGGTCCCTAGTGACCGAAGCTTTCTTT
CASKFGSLVTEAFF
>TRBJ2-7|NA|TRBV28|many
TGTGCCAGCAGTTATGTAAACTCCTACGAGCAGTACTTC
CASSYVNSYEQYF
>TRBJ2-1|NA|TRBV2|many
TGTGCCAGCAGTGAATTAGCCCCGAACAATGAGCAGTTCTTC
CASSELAPNNEQFF
>TRBJ2-5|TRBD2|TRBV15|many
TGTGCCACCAGCAGAGATAACAGCGGGGGGGCAGAGACCCAGTACTTC
CATSRDNSGGAETQYF
>TRBJ2-7|NA|TRBV30|many
TGTGCCTGGGGGGTCGAACGGGGTACAGGCTTCCACGAGCAGTACTTC
CAWGVERGTGFHEQYF
>TRBJ1-1|NA|TRBV28|many
TGTGCCAGCAGTTCGACGAACACTGAAGCTTTCTTT
CASSSTNTEAFF
>TRBJ2-2|NA|TRBV4-2|few
TGTGCCAGCAGTCTTTTGGCCACCGGGGAGCTGTTTTTT
CASSLLATGELFF
>TRBJ2-3|TRBD2|TRBV20-1|many
TGCAGTGCTAGAGATCTGACGGGGGGGCCAAGAGATACGCAGTATTTT
CSARDLTGGPRDTQYF